The subject of this entry is one T cell receptor beta chain. The data belong to a study of control samples from healthy donors and cancer patients. CDR3 length: 13 amino acids. The germline V gene encodes CDR1 LNHDA and CDR2 SQIVND (reference sequence). V shed 3 bases and J 5 bases; nucleotides not matched to a gene: 3. Clones were sequenced by immunoSEQ multiplex PCR, and TCRdb holds only the in-frame ones, with some missing. The repertoire holds under 300,000 clones, with more than 65% as singletons. This clonotype was sampled from a woman aged 60-75 years with lung cancer. V is TRBV19 and J is TRBJ1-1; 7 nucleotides align to TRBD1. The material sequenced was PBMCs. Here the CDR3 reads CASSIQDRTEAFF. The CDR3, as DNA: TGTGCCAGTAGTATTCAGGACAGGACTGAAGCTTTCTTT.